Each of the 2 T cell receptor beta chains below was sequenced from the same sample in a study of graft-versus-host responses after intestinal transplantation. TCRdb's copy holds only in-frame clones and misses some; the assay was immunoSEQ multiplex PCR. The repertoire holds 130,000 to 150,000 clones, with 92% as singletons. Their antigen targets remain unknown. Material: unstimulated CD4+ T cells sorted from spleen or lymph node cells, obtained before intestinal transplant. Receptor source: a human donor who received an intestinal transplant.

The rearrangement uses TRBV5-1 and TRBJ2-2; tentatively, D is TRBD2 (5 bases). The CDR3 sequence is 14 residues long. V dropped 4 bases and J dropped 2 bases, with 9 bases sitting between them. The V gene's germline CDR1 is SGHRS and CDR2 YFSETQ. CDR3 amino acids: CASSPSINTGELFF. The CDR3, as DNA: TGCGCCAGCAGCCCTAGCATAAACACCGGGGAGCTGTTTTTT.

CDR3 coding DNA: TGCGCCAGCAGCTTTGGGCGCAGGGCGAGGGAAGCTTTCTTT. Amino acid sequence: CASSFGRRAREAFF. The rearrangement joins TRBV5-1 to TRBJ1-1, with D perhaps TRBD1 (5 bases). Between the trimmed V and J ends, which lost 2 bases and 8 bases, there was a span of 16 bases. The CDR3 consists of 14 residues. Germline V gene data show CDR1 as SGHRS and CDR2 as YFSETQ.